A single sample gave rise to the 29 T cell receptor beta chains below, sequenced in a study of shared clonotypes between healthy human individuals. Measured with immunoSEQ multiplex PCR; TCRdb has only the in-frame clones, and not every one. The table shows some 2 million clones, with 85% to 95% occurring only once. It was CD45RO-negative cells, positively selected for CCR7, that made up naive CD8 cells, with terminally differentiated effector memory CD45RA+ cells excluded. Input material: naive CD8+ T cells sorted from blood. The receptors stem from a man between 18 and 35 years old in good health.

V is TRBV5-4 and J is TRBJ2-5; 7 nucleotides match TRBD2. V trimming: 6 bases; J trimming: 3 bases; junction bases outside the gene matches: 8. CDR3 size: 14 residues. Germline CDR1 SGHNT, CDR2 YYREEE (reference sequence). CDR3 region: CASTPGGGEETQYF. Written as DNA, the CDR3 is TGTGCCAGCACCCCGGGGGGAGGGGAAGAGACCCAGTACTTC.

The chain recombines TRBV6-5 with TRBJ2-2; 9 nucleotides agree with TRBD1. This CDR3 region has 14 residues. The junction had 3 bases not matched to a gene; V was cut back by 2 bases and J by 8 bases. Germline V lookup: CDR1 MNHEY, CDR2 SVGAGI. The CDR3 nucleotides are TGTGCCAGCAGTTACAACAGGGGGCTGGGGGAGCTGTTTTTT. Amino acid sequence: CASSYNRGLGELFF.

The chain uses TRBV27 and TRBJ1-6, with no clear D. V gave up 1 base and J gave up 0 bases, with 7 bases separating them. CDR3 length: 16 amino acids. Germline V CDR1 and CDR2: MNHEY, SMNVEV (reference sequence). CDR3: CASSLYGSSYNSPLHF. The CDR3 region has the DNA TGTGCCAGCAGTTTATATGGGAGCTCCTATAATTCACCCCTCCACTTT.

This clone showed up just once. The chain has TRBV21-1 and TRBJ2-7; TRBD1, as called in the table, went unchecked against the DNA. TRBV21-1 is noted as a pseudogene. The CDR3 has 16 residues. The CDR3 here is CASSKRPGTGIHEQYF. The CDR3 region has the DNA TGTGCCAGCAGCAAACGCCCCGGGACAGGGATTCACGAGCAGTACTTC.

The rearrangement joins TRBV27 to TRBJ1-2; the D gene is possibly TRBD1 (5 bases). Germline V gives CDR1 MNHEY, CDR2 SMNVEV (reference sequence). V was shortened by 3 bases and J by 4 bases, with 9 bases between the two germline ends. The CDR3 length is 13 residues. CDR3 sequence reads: CASSFGAAYGYTF. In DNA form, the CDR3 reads TGTGCCAGCAGTTTTGGGGCGGCCTATGGCTACACCTTC.

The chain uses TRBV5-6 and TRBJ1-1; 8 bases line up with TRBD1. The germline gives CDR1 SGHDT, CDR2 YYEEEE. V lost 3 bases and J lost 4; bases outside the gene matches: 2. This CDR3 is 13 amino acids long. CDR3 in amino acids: CASSWTGFTEAFF. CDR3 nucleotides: TGTGCCAGCAGCTGGACAGGGTTCACTGAAGCTTTCTTT.

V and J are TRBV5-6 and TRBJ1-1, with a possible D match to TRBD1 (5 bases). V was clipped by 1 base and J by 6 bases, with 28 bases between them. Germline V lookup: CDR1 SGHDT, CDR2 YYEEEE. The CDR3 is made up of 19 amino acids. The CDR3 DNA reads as TGTGCCAGCAGCTTGTCGCTCCAGGGAGGGATATTCGGGGCGGCTGAAGCTTTCTTT. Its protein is CASSLSLQGGIFGAAEAFF.

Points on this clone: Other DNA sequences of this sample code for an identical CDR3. The CDR3 sequence: CASSLAPGTGSYEQYF. The CDR3, as DNA: TGTGCCAGCAGTTTGGCCCCGGGGACAGGAAGTTACGAGCAGTACTTC. The rearrangement links TRBV27 to TRBJ2-7; 8 nucleotides agree with TRBD1. CDR1 MNHEY and CDR2 SMNVEV come from the germline V gene (reference sequence). This CDR3 has 16 residues. J was trimmed by 4 bases and V by 3 bases; bases with no gene match: 11.

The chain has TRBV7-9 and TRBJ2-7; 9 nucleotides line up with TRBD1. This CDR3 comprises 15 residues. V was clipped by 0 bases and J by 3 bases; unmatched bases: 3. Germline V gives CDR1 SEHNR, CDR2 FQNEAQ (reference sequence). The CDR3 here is CASSLAGQGIYEQYF. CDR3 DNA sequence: TGTGCCAGCAGCTTAGCGGGACAGGGTATCTACGAGCAGTACTTC.

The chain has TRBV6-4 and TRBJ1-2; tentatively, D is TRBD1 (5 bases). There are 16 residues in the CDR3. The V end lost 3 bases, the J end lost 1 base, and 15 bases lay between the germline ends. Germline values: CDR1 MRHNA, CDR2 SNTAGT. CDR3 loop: CASSESFREDNYGYTF. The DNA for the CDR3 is TGTGCCAGCAGTGAATCCTTCAGGGAAGATAACTATGGCTACACCTTC.

The DNA of the CDR3 is TGTGCCTGGAGTATCCCCCGACAGAGCCTGAATGAAAAACTGTTTTTT. As protein: CAWSIPRQSLNEKLFF. This rearrangement joins TRBV30 to TRBJ1-4; D is perhaps TRBD1 (5 bases). The CDR3 contains 16 residues. The V end lost 2 bases, the J end lost 5 bases, and 18 bases lay between the germline ends. Germline V gene sequence: CDR1 GTSNPN, CDR2 SVGIG (reference sequence).

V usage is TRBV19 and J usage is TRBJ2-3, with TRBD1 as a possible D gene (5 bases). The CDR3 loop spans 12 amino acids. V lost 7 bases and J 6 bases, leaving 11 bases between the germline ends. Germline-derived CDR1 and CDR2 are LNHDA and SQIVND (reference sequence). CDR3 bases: TGTGCCAGTAAAGGGGCAGTGGATACGCAGTATTTT. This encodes CASKGAVDTQYF.

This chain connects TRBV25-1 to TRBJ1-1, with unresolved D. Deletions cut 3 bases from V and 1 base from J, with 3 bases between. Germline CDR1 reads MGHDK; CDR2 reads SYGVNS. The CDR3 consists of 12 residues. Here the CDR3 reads CASSDENTEAFF. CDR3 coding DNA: TGTGCCAGCAGTGACGAGAACACTGAAGCTTTCTTT.

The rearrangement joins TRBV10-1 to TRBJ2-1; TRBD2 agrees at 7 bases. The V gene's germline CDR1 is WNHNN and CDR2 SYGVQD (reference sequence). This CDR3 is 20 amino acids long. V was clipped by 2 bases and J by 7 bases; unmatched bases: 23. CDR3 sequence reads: CASSEPEKSGEGTLWNEQFF. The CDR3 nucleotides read TGCGCCAGCAGTGAGCCGGAAAAAAGCGGGGAGGGCACATTGTGGAATGAGCAGTTCTTC.

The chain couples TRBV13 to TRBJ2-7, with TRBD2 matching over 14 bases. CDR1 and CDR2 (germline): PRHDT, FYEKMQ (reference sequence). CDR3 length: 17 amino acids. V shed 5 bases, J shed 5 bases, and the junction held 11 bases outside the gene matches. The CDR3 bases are TGTGCCAGCAGCCCAGTGGGACTAGCGGGAGTTGGACACGAGCAGTACTTC. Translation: CASSPVGLAGVGHEQYF.

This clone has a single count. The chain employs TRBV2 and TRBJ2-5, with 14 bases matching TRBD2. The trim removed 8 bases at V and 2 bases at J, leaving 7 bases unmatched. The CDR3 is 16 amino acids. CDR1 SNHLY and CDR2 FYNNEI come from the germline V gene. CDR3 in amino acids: CASVQTSGGEQETQYF. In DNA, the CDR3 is TGTGCCAGCGTCCAGACTAGCGGGGGGGAACAAGAGACCCAGTACTTC.

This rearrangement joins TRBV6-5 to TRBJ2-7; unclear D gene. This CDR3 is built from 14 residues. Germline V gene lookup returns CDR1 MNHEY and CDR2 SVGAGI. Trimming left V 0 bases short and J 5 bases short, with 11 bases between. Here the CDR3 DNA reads TGTGCCAGCAGTTACTCCCCCGGGCGGCACGAGCAGTACTTC. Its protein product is CASSYSPGRHEQYF.

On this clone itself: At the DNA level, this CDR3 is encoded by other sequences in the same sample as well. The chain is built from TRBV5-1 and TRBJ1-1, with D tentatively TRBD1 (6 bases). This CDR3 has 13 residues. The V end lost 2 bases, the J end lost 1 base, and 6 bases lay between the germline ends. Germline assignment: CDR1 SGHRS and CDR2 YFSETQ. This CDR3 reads CASSLQGNTEAFF. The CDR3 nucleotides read TGCGCCAGCAGCTTACAGGGGAACACTGAAGCTTTCTTT.

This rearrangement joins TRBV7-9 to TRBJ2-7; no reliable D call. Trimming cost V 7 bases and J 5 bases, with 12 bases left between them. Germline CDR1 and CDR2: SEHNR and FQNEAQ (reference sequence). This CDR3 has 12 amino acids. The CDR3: CASTPGGHEQYF. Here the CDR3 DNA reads TGTGCCAGCACTCCAGGTGGGCACGAGCAGTACTTC.

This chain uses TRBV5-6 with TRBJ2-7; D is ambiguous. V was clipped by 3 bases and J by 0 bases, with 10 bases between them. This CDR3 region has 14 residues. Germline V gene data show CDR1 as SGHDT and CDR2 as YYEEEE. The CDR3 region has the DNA TGTGCCAGCAGCTCTATTTACAACTCCTACGAGCAGTACTTC. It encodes CASSSIYNSYEQYF.

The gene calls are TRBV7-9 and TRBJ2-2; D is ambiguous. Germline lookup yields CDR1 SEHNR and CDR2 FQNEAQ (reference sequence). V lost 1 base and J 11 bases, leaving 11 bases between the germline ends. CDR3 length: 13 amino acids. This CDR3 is CASSLVLVEELFF. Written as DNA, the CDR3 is TGTGCCAGCAGCTTAGTTCTGGTGGAAGAGCTGTTTTTT.

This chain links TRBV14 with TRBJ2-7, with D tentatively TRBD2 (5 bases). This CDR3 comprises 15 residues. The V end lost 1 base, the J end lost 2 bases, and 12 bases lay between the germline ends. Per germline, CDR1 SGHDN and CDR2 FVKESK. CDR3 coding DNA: TGTGCCAGCAGCCAAGCTGGCGGGCAGACCTACGAGCAGTACTTC. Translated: CASSQAGGQTYEQYF.

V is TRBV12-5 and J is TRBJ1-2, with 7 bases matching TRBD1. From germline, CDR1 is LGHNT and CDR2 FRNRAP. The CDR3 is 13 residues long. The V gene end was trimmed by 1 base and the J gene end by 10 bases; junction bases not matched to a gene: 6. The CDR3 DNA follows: TGTGCTAGTGGTTTGGACCTAGGGGGCGACTACACCTTC. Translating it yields CASGLDLGGDYTF.

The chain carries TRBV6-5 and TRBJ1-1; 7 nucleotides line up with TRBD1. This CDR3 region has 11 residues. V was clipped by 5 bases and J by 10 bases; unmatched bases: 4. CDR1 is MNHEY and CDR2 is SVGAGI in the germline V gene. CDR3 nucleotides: TGTGCCAGCAGTCGACAGGGAGGAGCTTTCTTT. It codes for CASSRQGGAFF.

The DNA for the CDR3 is TGCGCCAGCAGCCCTGTCGGGGGGACCAGCTCCTACAATGAGCAGTTCTTC. Protein sequence: CASSPVGGTSSYNEQFF. This chain uses TRBV4-1 with TRBJ2-1, with 7 bases aligning to TRBD2. Per the germline V gene, CDR1 is MGHRA and CDR2 is YSYEKL. V trimming: 4 bases; J trimming: 0 bases; junction bases outside the gene matches: 9. The CDR3 runs 17 residues.

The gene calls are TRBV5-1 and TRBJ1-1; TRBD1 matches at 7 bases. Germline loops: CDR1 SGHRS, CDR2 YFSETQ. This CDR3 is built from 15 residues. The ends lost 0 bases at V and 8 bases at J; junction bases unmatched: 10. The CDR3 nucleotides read TGCGCCAGCAGCTTGGAACCGGGACAGAAGGAAGAAGCTTTCTTT. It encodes CASSLEPGQKEEAFF. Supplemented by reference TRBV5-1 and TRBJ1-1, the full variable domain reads KAGVTQTPRYLIKTRGQQVTLSCSPISGHRSVSWYQQTPGQGLQFLFEYFSETQRNKGNFPGRFSGRQFSNSRSEMNVSTLELGDSALYLCASSLEPGQKEEAFFGQGTRLTVV.

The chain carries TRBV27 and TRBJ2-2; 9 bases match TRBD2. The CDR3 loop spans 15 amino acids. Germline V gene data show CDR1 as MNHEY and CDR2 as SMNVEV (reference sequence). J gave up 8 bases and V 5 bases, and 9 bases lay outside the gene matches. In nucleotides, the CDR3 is TGTGCCAGCAGTGTTGCTAGCGGGACCGGAGGGGAGCTGTTTTTT. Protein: CASSVASGTGGELFF.

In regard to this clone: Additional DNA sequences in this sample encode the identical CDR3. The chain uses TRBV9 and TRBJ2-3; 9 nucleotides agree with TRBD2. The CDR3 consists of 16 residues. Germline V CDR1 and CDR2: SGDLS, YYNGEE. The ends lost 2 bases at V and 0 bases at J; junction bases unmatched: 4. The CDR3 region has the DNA TGTGCCAGCAGCGTCGTAAGCGGGGGGAGCACAGATACGCAGTATTTT. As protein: CASSVVSGGSTDTQYF.

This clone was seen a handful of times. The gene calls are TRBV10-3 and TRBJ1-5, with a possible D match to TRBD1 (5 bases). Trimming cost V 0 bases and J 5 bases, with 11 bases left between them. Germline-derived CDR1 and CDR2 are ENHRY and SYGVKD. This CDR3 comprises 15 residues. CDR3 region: CAISESFGADQPQHF. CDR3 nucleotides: TGTGCCATCAGTGAGTCTTTTGGGGCTGATCAGCCCCAGCATTTT.